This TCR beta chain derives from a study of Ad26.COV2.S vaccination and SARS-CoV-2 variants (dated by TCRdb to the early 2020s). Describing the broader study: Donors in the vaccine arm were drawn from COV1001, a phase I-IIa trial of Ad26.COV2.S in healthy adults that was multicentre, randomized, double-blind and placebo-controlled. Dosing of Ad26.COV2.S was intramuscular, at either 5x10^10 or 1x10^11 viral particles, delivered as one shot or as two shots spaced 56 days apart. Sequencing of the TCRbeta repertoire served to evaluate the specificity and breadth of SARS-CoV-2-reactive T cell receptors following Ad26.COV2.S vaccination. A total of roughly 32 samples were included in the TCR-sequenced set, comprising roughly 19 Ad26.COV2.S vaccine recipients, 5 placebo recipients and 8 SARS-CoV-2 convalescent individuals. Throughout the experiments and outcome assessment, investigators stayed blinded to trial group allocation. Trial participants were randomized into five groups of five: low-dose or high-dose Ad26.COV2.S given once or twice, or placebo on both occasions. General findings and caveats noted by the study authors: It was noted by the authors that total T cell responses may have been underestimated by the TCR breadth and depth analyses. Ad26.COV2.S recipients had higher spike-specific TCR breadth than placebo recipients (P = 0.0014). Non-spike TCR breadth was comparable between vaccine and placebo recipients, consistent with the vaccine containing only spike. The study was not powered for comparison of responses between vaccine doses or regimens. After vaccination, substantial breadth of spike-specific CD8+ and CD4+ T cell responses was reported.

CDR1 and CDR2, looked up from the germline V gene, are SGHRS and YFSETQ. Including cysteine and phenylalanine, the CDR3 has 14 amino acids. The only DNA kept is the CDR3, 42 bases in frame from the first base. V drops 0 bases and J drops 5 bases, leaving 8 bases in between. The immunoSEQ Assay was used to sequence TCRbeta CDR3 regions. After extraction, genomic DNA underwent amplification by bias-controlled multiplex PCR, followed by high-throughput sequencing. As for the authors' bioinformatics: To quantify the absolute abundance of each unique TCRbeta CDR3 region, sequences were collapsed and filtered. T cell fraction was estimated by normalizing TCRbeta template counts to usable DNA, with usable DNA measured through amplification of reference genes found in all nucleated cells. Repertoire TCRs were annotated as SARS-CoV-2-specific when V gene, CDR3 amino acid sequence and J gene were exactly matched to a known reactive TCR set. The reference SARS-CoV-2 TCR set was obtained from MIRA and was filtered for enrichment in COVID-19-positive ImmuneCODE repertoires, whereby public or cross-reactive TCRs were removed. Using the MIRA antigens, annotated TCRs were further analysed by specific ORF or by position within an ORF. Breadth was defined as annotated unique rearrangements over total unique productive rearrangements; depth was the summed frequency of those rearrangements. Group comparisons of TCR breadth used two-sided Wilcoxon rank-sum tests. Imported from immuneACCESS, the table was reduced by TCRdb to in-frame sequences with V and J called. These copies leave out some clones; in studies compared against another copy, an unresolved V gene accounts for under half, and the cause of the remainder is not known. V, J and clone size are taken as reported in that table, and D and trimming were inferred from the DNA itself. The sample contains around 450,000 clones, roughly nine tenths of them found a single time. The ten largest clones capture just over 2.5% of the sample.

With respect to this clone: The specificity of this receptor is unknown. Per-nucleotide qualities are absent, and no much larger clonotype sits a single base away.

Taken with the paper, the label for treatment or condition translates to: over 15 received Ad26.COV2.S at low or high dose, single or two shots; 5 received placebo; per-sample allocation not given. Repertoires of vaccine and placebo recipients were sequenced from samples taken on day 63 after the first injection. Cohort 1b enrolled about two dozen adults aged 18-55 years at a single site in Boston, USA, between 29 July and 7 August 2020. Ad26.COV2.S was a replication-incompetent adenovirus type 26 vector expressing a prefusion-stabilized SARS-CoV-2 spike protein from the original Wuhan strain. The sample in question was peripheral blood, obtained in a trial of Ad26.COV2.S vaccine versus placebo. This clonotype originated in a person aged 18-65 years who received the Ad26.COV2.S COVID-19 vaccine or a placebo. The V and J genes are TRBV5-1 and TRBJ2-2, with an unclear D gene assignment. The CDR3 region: CASSLGPTTGELFF. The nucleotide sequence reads TGCGCCAGCAGCTTGGGGCCGACAACCGGGGAGCTGTTTTTT.